These 27 T cell receptor beta chains originate from one sample sequenced in a study of T cell responses to AZD1222 COVID-19 vaccine (dated by TCRdb to about 2021). The protocol used for the library was the immunoSEQ multiplex PCR assay. Here the immuneACCESS table is served through TCRdb, limited to in-frame sequences with V and J called. Missing clones are a known gap in these copies; in checked studies unresolved V genes cover under half, and the rest lacks a known reason. For this sample the table gives around 91,000 clones, of which 91% were detected only once. About 9% of the sample belongs to the ten largest clones. Interpreted using the paper, the time point label stands for: about 28 days (+/-7) after the second vaccine dose. Sequenced material: peripheral blood, taken 28 days after the second AZD1222 dose. The receptors originated from an adult who received the AZD1222 COVID-19 vaccine.

The V and J genes are TRBV10-3 and TRBJ1-1; no firm D call. Trimming pared 4 bases from V and 1 base from J, leaving 7 bases between. Germline values: CDR1 ENHRY, CDR2 SYGVKD. The CDR3 sequence is 13 residues long. For the CDR3, the DNA is TGTGCCATCAGTGTGGCAGAGAACACTGAAGCTTTCTTT. It yields the protein CAISVAENTEAFF.

This clone has just a few counts. This chain uses TRBV2 with TRBJ1-2; TRBD1 matches at 8 bases. CDR1 and CDR2 (germline): SNHLY, FYNNEI. This CDR3 is 15 amino acids long. The trim removed 8 bases at V and 2 bases at J, leaving 10 bases unmatched. The CDR3 reads CASGVPGQGNYGYTF. The CDR3 nucleotides are TGTGCCAGCGGAGTCCCTGGACAGGGAAACTATGGCTACACCTTC. The full variable domain, in which reference TRBV2 and TRBJ1-2 provide the parts outside the CDR3, is EPEVTQTPSHQVTQMGQEVILRCVPISNHLYFYWYRQILGQKVEFLVSFYNNEISEKSEIFDDQFSVERPDGSNFTLKIRSTKLEDSAMYFCASGVPGQGNYGYTFGSGTRLTVV.

The V call is TRBV7-9, the J call TRBJ2-1; maybe TRBD2 (5 bases). V shed 0 bases and J shed 6 bases, with 9 bases lying between them. This CDR3 has 14 residues. Germline CDR1 and CDR2: SEHNR and FQNEAQ (reference sequence). The CDR3 bases are TGTGCCAGCAGCTTAGCGGGAGCGGTCAATGAGCAGTTCTTC. Translating it yields CASSLAGAVNEQFF. Together with reference TRBV7-9 and TRBJ2-1, the CDR3 gives the full variable domain: DTGVSQNPRHKITKRGQNVTFRCDPISEHNRLYWYRQTLGQGPEFLTYFQNEAQLEKSRLLSDRFSAERPKGSFSTLEIQRTEQGDSAMYLCASSLAGAVNEQFFGPGTRLTVL.

This clone was detected only once. The CDR3 is CASRPSGGLGEKLFF. CDR3 DNA sequence: TGTGCCAGCAGGCCATCAGGGGGCCTTGGTGAAAAACTGTTTTTT. This chain uses TRBV11-2 with TRBJ1-4; 8 bases match TRBD1. This CDR3 is built from 15 residues. Trimming took 6 bases from V and 7 from J; bases not matched to a gene: 10. Germline V gives CDR1 SGHAT, CDR2 FQNNGV. The whole variable domain, filled in from reference TRBV11-2 and TRBJ1-4, reads EAGVAQSPRYKIIEKRQSVAFWCNPISGHATLYWYQQILGQGPKLLIQFQNNGVVDDSQLPKDRFSAERLKGVDSTLKIQPAKLEDSAVYLCASRPSGGLGEKLFFGSGTQLSVL.

The V call is TRBV6-5, the J call TRBJ1-1; D remains ambiguous. The CDR3 loop spans 14 amino acids. From germline, CDR1 is MNHEY and CDR2 SVGAGI. Trimming removed 7 bases from V and 1 base from J, with 13 bases in between. CDR3 DNA sequence: TGTGCCAGCATCTCACATCACGGGAACACTGAAGCTTTCTTT. Encoded protein: CASISHHGNTEAFF.

This chain connects TRBV3-1 (or the pseudogene TRBV3-2) to TRBJ1-1, with TRBD1 matching over 8 bases. The junction had 4 bases not matched to a gene; V was cut back by 4 bases and J by 3 bases. The germline V gene encodes CDR1 LGHDT and CDR2 YNNKEL (reference sequence). This CDR3 contains 14 residues. CDR3 sequence reads: CASSPTGGYTEAFF. As DNA, the CDR3 is TGTGCCAGCAGCCCCACAGGGGGTTACACTGAAGCTTTCTTT.

The chain is built from TRBV5-1 and TRBJ2-1; D ambiguous. V dropped 0 bases and J dropped 0 bases, with 7 bases sitting between them. The CDR3 is 15 amino acids. Germline assignment: CDR1 SGHRS and CDR2 YFSETQ. The CDR3 here is CASSLDITSYNEQFF. For the CDR3, the DNA is TGCGCCAGCAGCTTGGACATCACCTCCTACAATGAGCAGTTCTTC.

The V and J genes are TRBV6-5 and TRBJ2-7, with 9 positions matching TRBD1. The CDR3 is 13 amino acids. The V gene's germline CDR1 is MNHEY and CDR2 SVGAGI. The trim removed 6 bases at V and 9 bases at J, leaving 9 bases unmatched. DNA for the CDR3: TGTGCCAGCAGACGTGGACAGGGGTTAAGGCAGTACTTC. It encodes CASRRGQGLRQYF.

The CDR3 here is CASSLGRAGAEQYF. The CDR3 DNA reads TGTGCCAGCAGCTTAGGTCGGGCGGGAGCCGAGCAGTACTTC. The chain couples TRBV5-4 to TRBJ2-7; 7 bases are a match to TRBD2. The CDR3 sequence is 14 residues long. The germline V gene has CDR1 SGHNT and CDR2 YYREEE (reference sequence). The trim removed 2 bases at V and 6 bases at J, leaving 8 bases unmatched.

The V call is TRBV9, the J call TRBJ2-1, with a weak D call TRBD2 (6 bases). Trimming left V 0 bases short and J 3 bases short, with 13 bases between. The CDR3 is made up of 16 amino acids. Germline-derived CDR1 and CDR2 are SGDLS and YYNGEE. CDR3 DNA: TGTGCCAGCAGCGTAGGGTCGCTAGCGAACTACAATGAGCAGTTCTTC. This encodes CASSVGSLANYNEQFF.

J is TRBJ2-7 and V is TRBV2; no clear D gene. The germline gives CDR1 SNHLY, CDR2 FYNNEI. The length of the CDR3 is 15 residues. Trimming pared 8 bases from V and 6 bases from J, leaving 23 bases between. CDR3 nucleotides: TGTGCCAGCCGCCCCGGTCCATTAGTCCTCCTCGAGCAGTACTTC. The encoded protein is CASRPGPLVLLEQYF.

The V call is TRBV29-1, the J call TRBJ2-7; D might be TRBD1 or TRBD2, each matching 5 bases. The CDR3 consists of 13 residues. V lost 4 bases, J lost 5 bases, and 15 bases lay in between. Germline CDR1 is SQVTM and CDR2 is ANQGSEA. The CDR3 region is CSVALGTLDEQYF. The CDR3 bases are TGCAGCGTTGCCCTCGGGACGTTGGACGAGCAGTACTTC.

The chain links TRBV19 to TRBJ1-5; perhaps TRBD1 as D (5 bases). CDR1 and CDR2 from the germline V gene are LNHDA and SQIVND (reference sequence). V was shortened by 3 bases and J by 5 bases, with 14 bases between the two germline ends. CDR3 size: 15 residues. The CDR3: CASSMGRLGDQPQHF. The DNA of the CDR3 is TGTGCCAGTAGTATGGGCCGCCTGGGGGATCAGCCCCAGCATTTT.

The chain couples TRBV30 to TRBJ2-7, with D unclear. CDR1 and CDR2 (germline): GTSNPN, SVGIG (reference sequence). This CDR3 comprises 12 residues. V was cut by 2 bases and J by 4 bases, with 9 bases left in between. CDR3 bases: TGTGCCTGGAGTCGGACCGGTTACGAGCAGTACTTC. It yields the protein CAWSRTGYEQYF.

The chain is built from TRBV24-1 and TRBJ2-1, with a weak D call TRBD1 (7 bases). Germline assignment: CDR1 KGHDR and CDR2 SFDVKD. V lost 1 base and J 7 bases, leaving 19 bases between the germline ends. This CDR3 is 17 amino acids long. The CDR3 DNA sequence: TGTGCCACCAGTGATTTAGAGGGCGGGACAGAAAAAAATGAGCAGTTCTTC. Residues: CATSDLEGGTEKNEQFF.

The V call is TRBV24-1, the J call TRBJ2-5; D unclear. The CDR3 sequence is 11 residues long. V was trimmed by 3 bases and J by 5 bases, leaving 3 bases between them. Germline CDR1 is KGHDR and CDR2 is SFDVKD. CDR3 bases: TGTGCCACCAGTGATCGGGAGACCCAGTACTTC. Encoded protein: CATSDRETQYF.

The chain uses TRBV12-2 and TRBJ2-1; TRBD2 is the table's D call, not checked against the DNA. TRBV12-2 is a pseudogene segment. The CDR3 has 16 amino acids. CDR3 coding DNA: TGTGCAAGTCGCTTCGCTCGCGGGGGTTCCTACAATGAGCAGTTCTTC. Its protein product is CASRFARGGSYNEQFF.

The chain has TRBV6-5 and TRBJ2-1, with TRBD1 matching 9 bases. The CDR3 extends over 15 amino acids. Germline CDR1 is MNHEY and CDR2 is SVGAGI. Trimming cost V 2 bases and J 8 bases; bases outside gene matches: 7. The DNA for the CDR3 is TGTGCCAGCAGTTACCGGGACAGGGAGTGGGATGAGCAGTTCTTC. Translation: CASSYRDREWDEQFF.

The chain couples TRBV2 to TRBJ1-5; D unresolved. Germline V CDR1 and CDR2: SNHLY, FYNNEI. This CDR3 contains 15 residues. Trimming pared 7 bases from V and 4 bases from J, leaving 17 bases between. The CDR3 coding sequence is TGTGCCAGCAATGGAGCTCCCGGCGGGAATCAGCCCCAGCATTTT. This translates into CASNGAPGGNQPQHF. Together with reference TRBV2 and TRBJ1-5, the CDR3 gives the full variable domain: EPEVTQTPSHQVTQMGQEVILRCVPISNHLYFYWYRQILGQKVEFLVSFYNNEISEKSEIFDDQFSVERPDGSNFTLKIRSTKLEDSAMYFCASNGAPGGNQPQHFGDGTRLSIL.

The chain couples TRBV5-1 to TRBJ2-3; D unclear. Germline V gene sequence: CDR1 SGHRS, CDR2 YFSETQ. Deletions cut 6 bases from V and 0 bases from J, with 14 bases between. The CDR3 extends over 15 amino acids. The CDR3 is CASNLGVGSTDTQYF. The CDR3 bases are TGCGCCAGCAACCTTGGGGTTGGGAGCACAGATACGCAGTATTTT. The variable domain in full, completed from reference TRBV5-1 and TRBJ2-3, reads KAGVTQTPRYLIKTRGQQVTLSCSPISGHRSVSWYQQTPGQGLQFLFEYFSETQRNKGNFPGRFSGRQFSNSRSEMNVSTLELGDSALYLCASNLGVGSTDTQYFGPGTRLTVL.

This clone was detected only once. The chain employs TRBV6-1 and TRBJ2-1, with a possible D match to TRBD2 (7 bases). With 3 bases removed from V and 4 bases from J, the gap between germline ends came to 13 bases. CDR1 is MNHNS and CDR2 is SASEGT in the germline V gene. The CDR3 totals 15 residues. This CDR3 is CASSEGGAGYNEQFF. The CDR3 DNA sequence: TGTGCCAGCAGTGAGGGGGGGGCAGGATACAATGAGCAGTTCTTC.

CDR3 bases: TGTGCCACAGCGGAGGGACATAGCAATCAGCCCCAGCATTTT. Translation gives CATAEGHSNQPQHF. The V and J genes are TRBV10-3 and TRBJ1-5, with a tentative D call TRBD1 (6 bases). Germline values: CDR1 ENHRY, CDR2 SYGVKD. The CDR3 has 14 amino acids. Trimming took 10 bases from V and 0 from J, leaving 13 bases between them.

This chain joins TRBV6-5 and TRBJ1-5; D gene unclear. Trimming removed 2 bases at V and 7 bases at J, with 9 bases between. Germline-derived CDR1 and CDR2 are MNHEY and SVGAGI. This CDR3 spans 13 amino acids. The CDR3 protein is CASSYEVRQPQHF. Written as DNA, the CDR3 is TGTGCCAGCAGTTACGAGGTTAGGCAGCCCCAGCATTTT.

The chain joins TRBV7-9 to TRBJ1-2; TRBD1 matches at 9 bases. Germline CDR1 SEHNR, CDR2 FQNEAQ (reference sequence). The V and J ends lost 6 bases and 4 bases, in that order; junction bases with no gene match: 6. The CDR3 spans 14 residues. The CDR3 loop is CASRGQTGGYGYTF. In DNA, the CDR3 is TGTGCCAGCAGGGGACAGACAGGGGGCTATGGCTACACCTTC.

V usage is TRBV12-3 or TRBV12-4 and J usage is TRBJ2-1; D unresolved. V was shortened by 6 bases and J by 8 bases, with 11 bases between the two germline ends. The length of the CDR3 is 12 residues. CDR3 loop: CASRQSVDEQFF. The CDR3 nucleotides read TGTGCCAGCAGGCAAAGTGTAGATGAGCAGTTCTTC.

V is TRBV5-1 and J is TRBJ2-1; 11 nucleotides match TRBD1. V trimming: 3 bases; J trimming: 8 bases; junction bases outside the gene matches: 10. The CDR3 has 16 amino acids. CDR1 SGHRS and CDR2 YFSETQ come from the germline V gene. CDR3: CASSSGQGGLQDEQFF. In nucleotides, the CDR3 is TGCGCCAGCAGCTCGGGACAGGGGGGTCTACAGGATGAGCAGTTCTTC.

The chain carries TRBV6-5 and TRBJ2-1, with 9 bases that match TRBD2. Germline lookup yields CDR1 MNHEY and CDR2 SVGAGI. The CDR3 runs to 16 residues. With 2 bases clipped from V and 5 bases from J, the junction kept 7 bases outside the gene matches. CDR3: CASSYETSGYHNEQFF. The CDR3 nucleotides read TGTGCCAGCAGTTACGAGACTAGCGGATACCACAATGAGCAGTTCTTC.